This TCR beta chain was captured in a study of T cell changes during pregnancy in multiple sclerosis. The repertoire was sequenced with immunoSEQ multiplex PCR; TCRdb's copy has only in-frame clones and lacks some. The sample records 15,000 to 20,000 clones, 80% to 90% being singletons. Turning to this clone: Distinct nucleotide sequences in the sample also encode this CDR3.

This CDR3 comprises 17 residues. Between the trimmed V and J ends, which lost 0 bases and 7 bases, there was a span of 22 bases. The specimen comprised CD8+ T cells from peripheral blood mononuclear cells, sampled after pregnancy. This chain connects TRBV5-3 to TRBJ2-5, with a weak D call TRBD2 (6 bases). TRBV5-3 is reported as an ORF; its role is uncertain. The TCR originated in a female donor in good health, enrolled as a control in a pregnancy study. The CDR3 DNA sequence: TGTGCCAGAAGCTTGGGGTTAGCGGTGCCGGAAGATGGGACCCAGTACTTC. Translating gives CARSLGLAVPEDGTQYF.